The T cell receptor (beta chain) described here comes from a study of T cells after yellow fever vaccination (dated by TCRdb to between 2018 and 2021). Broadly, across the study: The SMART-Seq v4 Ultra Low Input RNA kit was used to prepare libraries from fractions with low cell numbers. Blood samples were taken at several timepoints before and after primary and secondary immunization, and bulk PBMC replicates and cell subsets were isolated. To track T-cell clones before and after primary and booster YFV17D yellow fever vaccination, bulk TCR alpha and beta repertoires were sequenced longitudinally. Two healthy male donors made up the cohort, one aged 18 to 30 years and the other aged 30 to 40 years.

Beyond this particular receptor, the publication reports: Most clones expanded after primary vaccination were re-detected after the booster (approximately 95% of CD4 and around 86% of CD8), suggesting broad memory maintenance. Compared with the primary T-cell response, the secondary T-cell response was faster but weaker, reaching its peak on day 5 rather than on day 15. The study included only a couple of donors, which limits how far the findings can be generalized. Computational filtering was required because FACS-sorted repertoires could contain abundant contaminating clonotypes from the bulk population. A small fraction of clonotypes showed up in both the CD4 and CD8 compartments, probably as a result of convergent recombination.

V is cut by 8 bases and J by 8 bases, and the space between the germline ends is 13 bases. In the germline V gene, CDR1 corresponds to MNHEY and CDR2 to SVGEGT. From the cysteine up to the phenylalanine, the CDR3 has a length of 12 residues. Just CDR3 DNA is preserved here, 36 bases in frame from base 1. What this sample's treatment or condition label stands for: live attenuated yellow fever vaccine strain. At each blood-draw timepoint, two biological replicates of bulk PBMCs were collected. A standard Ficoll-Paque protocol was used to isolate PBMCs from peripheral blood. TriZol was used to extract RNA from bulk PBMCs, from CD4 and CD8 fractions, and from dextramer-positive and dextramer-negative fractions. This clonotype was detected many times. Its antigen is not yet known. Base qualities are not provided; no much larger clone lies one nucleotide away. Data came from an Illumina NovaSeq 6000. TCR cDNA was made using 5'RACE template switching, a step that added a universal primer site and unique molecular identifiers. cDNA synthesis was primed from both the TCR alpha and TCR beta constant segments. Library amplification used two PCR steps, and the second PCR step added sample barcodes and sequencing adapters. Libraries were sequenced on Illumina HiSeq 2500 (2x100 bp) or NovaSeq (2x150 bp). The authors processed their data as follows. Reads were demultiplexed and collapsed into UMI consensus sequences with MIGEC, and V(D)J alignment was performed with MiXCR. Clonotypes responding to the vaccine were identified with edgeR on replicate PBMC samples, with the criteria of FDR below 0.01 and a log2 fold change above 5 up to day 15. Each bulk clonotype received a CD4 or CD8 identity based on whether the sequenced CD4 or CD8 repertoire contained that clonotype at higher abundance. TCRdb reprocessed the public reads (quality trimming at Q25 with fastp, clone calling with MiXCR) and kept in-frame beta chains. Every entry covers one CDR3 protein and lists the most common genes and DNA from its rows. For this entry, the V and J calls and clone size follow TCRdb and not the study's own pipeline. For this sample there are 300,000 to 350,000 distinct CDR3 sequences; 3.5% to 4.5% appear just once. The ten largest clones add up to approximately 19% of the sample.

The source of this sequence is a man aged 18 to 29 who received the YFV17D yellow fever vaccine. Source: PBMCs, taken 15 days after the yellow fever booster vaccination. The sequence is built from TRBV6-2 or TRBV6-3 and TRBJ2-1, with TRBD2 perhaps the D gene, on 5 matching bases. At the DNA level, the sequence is TGTGCCAGCGGGCATAGGGAGCATGAGCAGTTCTTC. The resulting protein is CASGHREHEQFF.